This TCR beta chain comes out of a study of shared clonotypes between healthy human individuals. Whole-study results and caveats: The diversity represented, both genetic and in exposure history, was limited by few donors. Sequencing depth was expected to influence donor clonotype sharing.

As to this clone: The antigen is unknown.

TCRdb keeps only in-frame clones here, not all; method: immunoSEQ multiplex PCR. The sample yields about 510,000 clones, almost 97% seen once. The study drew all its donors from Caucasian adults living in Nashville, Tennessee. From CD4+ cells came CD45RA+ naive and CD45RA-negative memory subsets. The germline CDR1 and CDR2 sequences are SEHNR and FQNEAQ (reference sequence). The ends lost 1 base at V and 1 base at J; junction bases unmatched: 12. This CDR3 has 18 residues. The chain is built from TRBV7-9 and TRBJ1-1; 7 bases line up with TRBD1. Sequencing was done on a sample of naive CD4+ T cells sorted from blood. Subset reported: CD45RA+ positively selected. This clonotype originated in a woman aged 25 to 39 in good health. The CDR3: CASSLEHGGTVTNTEAFF. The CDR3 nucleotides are TGTGCCAGCAGCTTAGAGCATGGGGGGACAGTTACGAACACTGAAGCTTTCTTT.